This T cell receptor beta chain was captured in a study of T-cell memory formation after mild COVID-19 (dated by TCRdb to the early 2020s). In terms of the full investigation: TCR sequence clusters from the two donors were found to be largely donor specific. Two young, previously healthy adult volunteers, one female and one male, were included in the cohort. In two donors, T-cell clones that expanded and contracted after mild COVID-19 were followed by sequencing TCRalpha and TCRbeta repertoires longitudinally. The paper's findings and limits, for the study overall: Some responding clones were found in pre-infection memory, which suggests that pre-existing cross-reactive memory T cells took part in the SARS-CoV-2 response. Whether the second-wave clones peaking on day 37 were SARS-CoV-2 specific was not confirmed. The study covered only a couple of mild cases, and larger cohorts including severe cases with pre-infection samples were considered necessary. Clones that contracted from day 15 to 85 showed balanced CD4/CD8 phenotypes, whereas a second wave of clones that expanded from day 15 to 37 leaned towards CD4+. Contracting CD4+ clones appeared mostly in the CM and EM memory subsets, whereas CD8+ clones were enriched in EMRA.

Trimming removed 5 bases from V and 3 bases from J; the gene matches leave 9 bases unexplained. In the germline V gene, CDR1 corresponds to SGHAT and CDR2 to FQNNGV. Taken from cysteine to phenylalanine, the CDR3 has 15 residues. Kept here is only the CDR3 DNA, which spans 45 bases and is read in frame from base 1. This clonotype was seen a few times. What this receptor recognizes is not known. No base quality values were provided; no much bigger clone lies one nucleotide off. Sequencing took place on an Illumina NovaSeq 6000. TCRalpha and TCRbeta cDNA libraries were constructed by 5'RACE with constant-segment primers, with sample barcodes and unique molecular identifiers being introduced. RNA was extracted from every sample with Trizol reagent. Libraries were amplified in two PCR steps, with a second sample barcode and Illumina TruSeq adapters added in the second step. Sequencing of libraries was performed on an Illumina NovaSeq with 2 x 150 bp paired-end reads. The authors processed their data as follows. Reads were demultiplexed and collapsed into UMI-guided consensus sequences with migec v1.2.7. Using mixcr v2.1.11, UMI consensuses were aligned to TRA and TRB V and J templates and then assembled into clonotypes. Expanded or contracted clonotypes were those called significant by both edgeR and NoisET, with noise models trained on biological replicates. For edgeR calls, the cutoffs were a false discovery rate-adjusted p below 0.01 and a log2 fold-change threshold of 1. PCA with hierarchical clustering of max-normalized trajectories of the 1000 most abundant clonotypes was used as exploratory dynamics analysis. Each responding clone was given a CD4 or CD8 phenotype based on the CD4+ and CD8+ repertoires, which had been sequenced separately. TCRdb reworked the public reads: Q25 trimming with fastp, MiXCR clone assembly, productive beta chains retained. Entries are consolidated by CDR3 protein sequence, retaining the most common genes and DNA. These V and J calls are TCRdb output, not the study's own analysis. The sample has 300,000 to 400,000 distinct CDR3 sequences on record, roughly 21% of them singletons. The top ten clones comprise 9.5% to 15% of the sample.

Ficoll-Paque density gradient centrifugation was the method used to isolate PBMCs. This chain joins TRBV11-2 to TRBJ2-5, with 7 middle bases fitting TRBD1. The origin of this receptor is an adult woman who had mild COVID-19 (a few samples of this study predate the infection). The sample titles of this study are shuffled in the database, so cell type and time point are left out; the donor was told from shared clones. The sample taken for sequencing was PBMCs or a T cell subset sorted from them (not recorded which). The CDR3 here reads CASSGSGQLKETQYF. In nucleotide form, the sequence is TGTGCCAGCAGCGGCTCGGGACAGCTAAAAGAGACCCAGTACTTC.